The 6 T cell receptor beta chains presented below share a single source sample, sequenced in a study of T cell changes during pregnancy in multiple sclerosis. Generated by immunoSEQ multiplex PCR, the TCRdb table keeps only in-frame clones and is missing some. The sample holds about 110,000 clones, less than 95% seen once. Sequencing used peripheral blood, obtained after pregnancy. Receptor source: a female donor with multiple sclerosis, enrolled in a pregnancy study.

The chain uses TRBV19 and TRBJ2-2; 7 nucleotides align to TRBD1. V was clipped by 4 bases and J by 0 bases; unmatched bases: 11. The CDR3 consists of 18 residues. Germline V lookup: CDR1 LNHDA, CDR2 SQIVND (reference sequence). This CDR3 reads CASSRGPGGAANTGELFF. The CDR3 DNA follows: TGTGCCAGTAGTAGAGGGCCAGGGGGTGCCGCGAACACCGGGGAGCTGTTTTTT.

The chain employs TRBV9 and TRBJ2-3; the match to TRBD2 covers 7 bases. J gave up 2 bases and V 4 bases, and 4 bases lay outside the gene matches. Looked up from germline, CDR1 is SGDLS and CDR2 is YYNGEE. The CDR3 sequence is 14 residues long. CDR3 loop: CASSPTSDTDTQYF. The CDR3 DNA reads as TGTGCCAGCAGCCCCACTAGCGACACAGATACGCAGTATTTT.

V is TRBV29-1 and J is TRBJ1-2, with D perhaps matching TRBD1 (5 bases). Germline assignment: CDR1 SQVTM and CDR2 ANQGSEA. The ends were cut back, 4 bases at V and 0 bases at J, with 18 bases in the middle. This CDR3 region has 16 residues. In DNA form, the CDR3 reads TGCAGCGTTGGTGCGGGGAAAGGGACCTCTAACTATGGCTACACCTTC. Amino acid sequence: CSVGAGKGTSNYGYTF.

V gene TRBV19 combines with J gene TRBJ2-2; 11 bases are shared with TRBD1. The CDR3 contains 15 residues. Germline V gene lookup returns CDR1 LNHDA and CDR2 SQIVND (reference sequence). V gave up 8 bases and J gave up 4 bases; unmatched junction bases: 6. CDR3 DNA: TGTGCCAGTCGAACCGGGACAGGGGGCACCGGGGAGCTGTTTTTT. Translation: CASRTGTGGTGELFF.

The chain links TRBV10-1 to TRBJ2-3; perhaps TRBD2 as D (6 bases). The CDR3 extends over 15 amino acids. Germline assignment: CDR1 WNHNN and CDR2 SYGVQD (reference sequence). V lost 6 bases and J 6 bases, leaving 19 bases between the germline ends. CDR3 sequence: CASSLTSLRGDTQYF. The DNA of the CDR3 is TGCGCCAGCAGCCTCACTAGCCTCCGAGGGGATACGCAGTATTTT.

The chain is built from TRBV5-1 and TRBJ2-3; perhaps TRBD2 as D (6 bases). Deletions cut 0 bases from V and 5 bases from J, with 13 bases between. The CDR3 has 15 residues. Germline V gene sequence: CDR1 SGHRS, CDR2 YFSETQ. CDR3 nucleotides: TGCGCCAGCAGCTTGGACGGGACTTCAGGAGATACGCAGTATTTT. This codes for CASSLDGTSGDTQYF.